The source of this TCR beta chain is a study of low-dose radiotherapy and immunotherapy resistance in tumors. Study in general: The fractionation for Cohort 1 was 0.5 Gy per fraction every 2 weeks, totaling 6.5 Gy.

TRAV- and TRBV-specific primers were used for first-strand cDNA, which covered alpha and beta chains. PCR amplification of the TCRs was performed with Phusion for 20 to 25 PCR cycles, and it relied on a constant-region primer together with a V-primer adapter. TCRdb fed the reads into MiXCR, producing one record per CDR3 protein. Of more than 45,000 distinct CDR3 sequences in the sample, roughly 24% were seen once. Described time point: before trial treatment. The CDR3 contains 18 residues. CDR1 and CDR2 from the germline V gene are SGHTA and FQGTGA. The ends lost 7 bases at V and 2 bases at J; junction bases unmatched: 13. In its sample, this clonotype was seen many times.

Sequences were derived from PBMCs, sampled before treatment. This TCR derives from a male donor with prostate cancer. The gene calls are TRBV7-3 and TRBJ2-1; 11 bases map to TRBD2. CDR3 in amino acids: CASTLASGGPRPYNEQFF. CDR3 DNA: TGTGCCAGCACCCTAGCTAGCGGGGGGCCACGTCCCTACAATGAGCAGTTCTTC.